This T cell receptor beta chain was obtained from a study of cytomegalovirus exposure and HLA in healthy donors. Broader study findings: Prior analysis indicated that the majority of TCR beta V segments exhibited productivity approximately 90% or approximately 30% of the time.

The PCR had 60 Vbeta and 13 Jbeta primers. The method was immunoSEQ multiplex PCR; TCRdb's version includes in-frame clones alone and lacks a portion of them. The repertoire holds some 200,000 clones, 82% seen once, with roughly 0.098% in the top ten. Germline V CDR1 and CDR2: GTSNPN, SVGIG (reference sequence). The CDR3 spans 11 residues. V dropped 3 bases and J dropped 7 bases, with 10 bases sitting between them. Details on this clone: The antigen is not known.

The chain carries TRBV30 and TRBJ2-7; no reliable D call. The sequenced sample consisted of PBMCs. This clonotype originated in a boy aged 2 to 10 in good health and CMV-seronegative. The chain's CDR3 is CAWRLNGEQYF. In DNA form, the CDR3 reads TGTGCCTGGAGACTCAACGGGGAGCAGTACTTC.